Each of the 27 T cell receptor beta chains below was sequenced from the same sample in a study of T cells expressing NK-cell markers. TCRdb re-called the 5' RACE reads and shows each CDR3 protein once, DNA omitted. The sample holds hundreds of thousands of distinct CDR3 sequences. The material sequenced was blood T cells: a sorted CD56 or NKG2C T cell subset, CD4+ or CD8+ T cells, or bulk PBMC T cells (not recorded which). The source of these receptors is a woman between 18 and 69 years old in good health.

The V gene is TRBV12-3 or TRBV12-4, the J gene TRBJ1-5; the TRBD1 assignment by TCRdb is unverifiable without DNA. The CDR3 has 17 amino acids. CDR3 sequence reads: CASSLTHTGPSNQPQHF.

The V call is TRBV6-2 or TRBV6-3, the J call TRBJ2-5; checking the TCRdb D call of TRBD1 is not possible without DNA. This CDR3 spans 13 amino acids. Germline CDR1 reads MNHEY; CDR2 reads SVGEGT. CDR3 region: CASMEGGYETQYF.

The chain carries TRBV7-2 and TRBJ1-6; TCRdb returns TRBD1, unconfirmable since there is no DNA. Germline-derived CDR1 and CDR2 are SGHTA and FQGNSA. The CDR3 covers 16 residues. The CDR3 sequence is CASSLSGNTGLTPLHF.

The CDR3 reads CASSQDGGTGLYGELFF. V and J are TRBV4-3 and TRBJ2-2; TCRdb proposes TRBD1, but this gene call is untestable without DNA. The CDR3 totals 17 residues. Per germline, CDR1 LGHNA and CDR2 YSLEER.

This sequence joins TRBV12-3 or TRBV12-4 and TRBJ2-7; the D call from TCRdb, TRBD2, cannot be confirmed without DNA. This CDR3 spans 14 amino acids. The CDR3 protein is CASNVAGEFYEQYF.

This chain uses TRBV9 with TRBJ1-6; there is no DNA to check the TCRdb D call of TRBD1. CDR1 and CDR2 (germline): SGDLS, YYNGEE. The CDR3 totals 15 residues. This CDR3 reads CASSARGQRNSPLHF. Full variable domain (missing parts from reference TRBV9 and TRBJ1-6): DSGVTQTPKHLITATGQRVTLRCSPRSGDLSVYWYQQSLDQGLQFLIQYYNGEERAKGNILERFSAQQFPDLHSELNLSSLELGDSALYFCASSARGQRNSPLHFGNGTRLTVT.

CDR3: CASSPAGVRDTQYF. J is TRBJ2-3 and V is TRBV7-2. Germline assignment: CDR1 SGHTA and CDR2 FQGNSA. This CDR3 spans 14 amino acids. Looking up the rest from reference TRBV7-2 and TRBJ2-3 gives the full variable domain: GAGVSQSPSNKVTEKGKDVELRCDPISGHTALYWYRQSLGQGLEFLIYFQGNSAPDKSGLPSDRFSAERTGGSVSTLTIQRTQQEDSAVYLCASSPAGVRDTQYFGPGTRLTVL.

This chain joins TRBV7-9 and TRBJ1-6; TCRdb designates TRBD1, a call that cannot be tested without DNA. Per germline, CDR1 SEHNR and CDR2 FQNEAQ (reference sequence). This CDR3 spans 16 amino acids. The CDR3 spells CASSPRGGGAGSPLHF.

The rearrangement joins TRBV5-4 to TRBJ2-1; the D gene TCRdb calls, TRBD1, cannot be checked with no DNA. CDR1 is SGHNT, CDR2 YYREEE, per germline (reference sequence). This CDR3 has 13 residues. CDR3 residues: CASSLQGRDEQFF.

The chain carries TRBV4-3 and TRBJ2-3; TCRdb outputs TRBD1, but without DNA this stays unchecked. The CDR3 consists of 17 residues. Germline CDR1 is LGHNA and CDR2 is YSLEER. Here the CDR3 reads CASSVSPQIEGTDTQYF.

The J gene is TRBJ2-1, the V gene TRBV15. From germline, CDR1 is LNHNV and CDR2 YYDKDF (reference sequence). The CDR3 has 14 residues. The CDR3 loop reads CATSRALPRNEQFF.

This chain uses TRBV18 with TRBJ1-2. This CDR3 is built from 15 residues. Per germline, CDR1 KGHSH and CDR2 LQKENI. CDR3: CASSLNYPERYGYTF.

The chain combines TRBV5-1 with TRBJ2-1; absent DNA, TCRdb's TRBD1 call cannot be checked. This CDR3 comprises 14 residues. Germline V gene lookup returns CDR1 SGHRS and CDR2 YFSETQ. The chain's CDR3 is CASSFGGRTDEQFF.

The chain employs TRBV12-3 or TRBV12-4 and TRBJ2-1; TCRdb returns TRBD1, unconfirmable since there is no DNA. The CDR3 spans 13 residues. CDR3 in amino acids: CASIEGAYNEQFF.

The chain recombines TRBV11-2 with TRBJ2-1; lacking DNA, the TRBD1 call made by TCRdb goes unchecked. CDR1 SGHAT and CDR2 FQNNGV come from the germline V gene. The CDR3 has 15 residues. CDR3 loop: CASSLRGKTYNEQFF. The full variable domain, with the rest looked up from reference TRBV11-2 and TRBJ2-1, is EAGVAQSPRYKIIEKRQSVAFWCNPISGHATLYWYQQILGQGPKLLIQFQNNGVVDDSQLPKDRFSAERLKGVDSTLKIQPAKLEDSAVYLCASSLRGKTYNEQFFGPGTRLTVL.

This chain connects TRBV5-1 to TRBJ1-2; the D call of TRBD1 rests on TCRdb alone, since no DNA is present to check it. CDR3 length: 16 residues. CDR1 is SGHRS and CDR2 is YFSETQ in the germline V gene. The CDR3 sequence: CASSPGQGAANYGYTF.

The CDR3 loop reads CASGKGGSYEQYF. This rearrangement joins TRBV27 to TRBJ2-7; the D call of TRBD1 rests on TCRdb alone, since no DNA is present to check it. Per germline, CDR1 MNHEY and CDR2 SMNVEV (reference sequence). The CDR3 contains 13 residues.

This chain joins TRBV29-1 and TRBJ2-2. Germline CDR1 is SQVTM and CDR2 is ANQGSEA. The CDR3 is 13 residues long. The CDR3: CSVVATNTGELFF.

The V gene is TRBV6-2 or TRBV6-3, the J gene TRBJ2-2; TCRdb designates TRBD2, a call that cannot be tested without DNA. CDR1 and CDR2 (germline): MNHEY, SVGEGT. The CDR3 length is 15 residues. The CDR3 is CATGDPPANTGELFF.

J is TRBJ2-3 and V is TRBV29-1; the D call of TRBD1 rests on TCRdb alone, since no DNA is present to check it. This CDR3 comprises 12 residues. Germline V gene lookup returns CDR1 SQVTM and CDR2 ANQGSEA. This CDR3 reads CSADPGTDTQYF.

This rearrangement joins TRBV11-2 to TRBJ2-2; the D call of TRBD2 rests on TCRdb alone, since no DNA is present to check it. Germline values: CDR1 SGHAT, CDR2 FQNNGV. The CDR3 is made up of 15 amino acids. The CDR3 reads CASSAGTSVPGELFF.

The chain couples TRBV5-1 to TRBJ1-6. This CDR3 is 16 amino acids long. Germline V lookup: CDR1 SGHRS, CDR2 YFSETQ. The chain's CDR3 is CASSLSPREANSPLHF.

V and J are TRBV29-1 and TRBJ2-3; TCRdb's assignment of TRBD1 cannot be checked, as there is no DNA. This CDR3 has 14 residues. Germline V CDR1 and CDR2: SQVTM, ANQGSEA. The CDR3 region is CSVEGGKGTDTQYF.

The genes are TRBV6-1 and TRBJ1-3. This CDR3 has 15 residues. CDR1 is MNHNS, CDR2 SASEGT, per germline. CDR3 sequence: CASSQNGGPGNTIYF.

The chain carries TRBV11-2 and TRBJ1-6. Per germline, CDR1 SGHAT and CDR2 FQNNGV. CDR3 length equals 14 residues. This CDR3 reads CASTHSSYNSPLHF.

The chain combines TRBV12-3 or TRBV12-4 with TRBJ1-3; TCRdb's assignment of TRBD1 cannot be checked, as there is no DNA. This CDR3 contains 17 residues. The CDR3 is CASSLAGQGFSGNTIYF.

CDR3 loop: CASSGSSGGVKVETQYF. This chain joins TRBV5-1 and TRBJ2-5; no DNA is available, so the TRBD2 call from TCRdb remains unchecked. The CDR3 length is 17 residues. CDR1 is SGHRS and CDR2 is YFSETQ in the germline V gene.